The 28 T cell receptor beta chains given below trace back to one sample, sequenced in a study of blood T cell repertoires in COVID-19. Sequencing used immunoSEQ multiplex PCR; TCRdb keeps in-frame clones, though not all of them. The top ten hold 5% to 7.5% of the sample, which has over 20,000 clones, 89% seen once. Sequencing was performed on peripheral blood. The source is a human donor in a cohort sampled during active COVID-19.

The J gene is TRBJ2-1, the V gene TRBV5-1, with D perhaps TRBD1 (5 bases). V was pared by 0 bases and J by 1 base, with 8 bases between. CDR3 length: 15 amino acids. Germline V CDR1 and CDR2: SGHRS, YFSETQ. Here the CDR3 reads CASSLGTQSYNEQFF. The CDR3, as DNA: TGCGCCAGCAGCTTGGGGACACAATCCTACAATGAGCAGTTCTTC.

V and J are TRBV19 and TRBJ2-1; no definite D call. The CDR3 runs to 16 residues. V was cut by 5 bases and J by 3 bases, with 17 bases left in between. Germline values: CDR1 LNHDA, CDR2 SQIVND (reference sequence). The CDR3 DNA sequence: TGTGCCAGTAGTCCTCGCTCCGGCCTAGGCTACAATGAGCAGTTCTTC. Translated: CASSPRSGLGYNEQFF.

There are a few counts of this clone. The chain combines TRBV28 with TRBJ1-5; D not resolved. V dropped 5 bases and J dropped 7 bases, with 21 bases sitting between them. Germline V gives CDR1 MDHEN, CDR2 SYDVKM. The CDR3 totals 16 residues. CDR3 sequence (DNA): TGTGCCAGCAGTCGTTACTACCCCCCGCCAAGCCAGCCCCAGCATTTT. Amino acids: CASSRYYPPPSQPQHF. Complete variable domain (other parts from reference TRBV28 and TRBJ1-5): DVKVTQSSRYLVKRTGEKVFLECVQDMDHENMFWYRQDPGLGLRLIYFSYDVKMKEKGDIPEGYSVSREKKERFSLILESASTNQTSMYLCASSRYYPPPSQPQHFGDGTRLSIL.

This chain links TRBV30 with TRBJ2-1; D is possibly TRBD2 (6 bases). CDR1 is GTSNPN, CDR2 SVGIG, per germline (reference sequence). V was cut by 0 bases and J by 7 bases, with 16 bases left in between. CDR3 length: 15 residues. The chain's CDR3 is CAWSVPGGEKNEQFF. The CDR3 coding sequence is TGTGCCTGGAGTGTACCCGGAGGGGAAAAAAATGAGCAGTTCTTC.

The genes are TRBV10-2 and TRBJ2-1, with D possibly being TRBD2 (5 bases). The germline gives CDR1 WSHSY, CDR2 SAAADI. The germline V and J ends were trimmed by 8 bases and 1 base, with 12 bases remaining between them. The CDR3 is made up of 14 amino acids. The CDR3 DNA follows: TGCGCCAGCGTAGAGGGTCCTTCCTACAATGAGCAGTTCTTC. Protein: CASVEGPSYNEQFF.

The chain has TRBV2 and TRBJ1-6; D unresolved. Germline CDR1 is SNHLY and CDR2 is FYNNEI. V lost 3 bases to trimming and J lost 9 bases, with 3 bases between them. The CDR3 contains 11 residues. The CDR3 spells CASSDSSPLHF. CDR3 sequence (DNA): TGTGCCAGCAGTGATAGTTCACCCCTCCACTTT.

The V gene is TRBV28, the J gene TRBJ1-1; TRBD1 agrees at 9 bases. From germline, CDR1 is MDHEN and CDR2 SYDVKM. J lost 3 bases, V lost 4 bases, and 12 bases had no gene match. This CDR3 has 17 amino acids. The CDR3 here is CASSSITGGAGYTEAFF. CDR3 DNA: TGTGCCAGCAGTTCAATAACAGGGGGCGCAGGTTACACTGAAGCTTTCTTT.

The CDR3 protein is CASSLYRGDSPLHF. The CDR3 DNA reads TGTGCCAGCAGTTTATACAGGGGGGATTCACCCCTCCACTTT. J is TRBJ1-6 and V is TRBV28; the match to TRBD1 covers 8 bases. This CDR3 has 14 residues. V lost 1 base to trimming and J lost 8 bases; unmatched junction nucleotides: 1. Germline CDR1 is MDHEN and CDR2 is SYDVKM. Combining the CDR3 with reference TRBV28 and TRBJ1-6 gives the whole variable domain DVKVTQSSRYLVKRTGEKVFLECVQDMDHENMFWYRQDPGLGLRLIYFSYDVKMKEKGDIPEGYSVSREKKERFSLILESASTNQTSMYLCASSLYRGDSPLHFGNGTRLTVT.

The V call is TRBV9, the J call TRBJ2-1; tentative D call: TRBD2 (6 bases). The CDR3 runs to 16 residues. Per the germline V gene, CDR1 is SGDLS and CDR2 is YYNGEE. The V end lost 0 bases, the J end lost 6 bases, and 16 bases lay between the germline ends. In DNA form, the CDR3 reads TGTGCCAGCAGCGTAGTAGGCAACGCGGGGACCAATGAGCAGTTCTTC. The encoded protein is CASSVVGNAGTNEQFF.

This clone appeared a few times. The CDR3: CASSPTSGRIPRTDTQYF. The CDR3 DNA reads TGTGCCAGCTCACCAACTAGCGGGAGGATCCCCCGCACAGATACGCAGTATTTT. The chain recombines TRBV18 with TRBJ2-3; the match to TRBD2 covers 12 bases. Trimming cost V 2 bases and J 1 base; bases outside gene matches: 7. This CDR3 has 18 amino acids. CDR1 and CDR2 from the germline V gene are KGHSH and LQKENI.

The J gene is TRBJ1-2, the V gene TRBV2; possibly TRBD1 for D (6 bases). The CDR3 runs 12 residues. Trimming cost V 7 bases and J 1 base, with 7 bases left between them. In germline, CDR1 is SNHLY, CDR2 FYNNEI. The CDR3 bases are TGTGCCAGCAACAGGGATAACTATGGCTACACCTTC. This gives the protein CASNRDNYGYTF. The whole variable domain, filled in from reference TRBV2 and TRBJ1-2, reads EPEVTQTPSHQVTQMGQEVILRCVPISNHLYFYWYRQILGQKVEFLVSFYNNEISEKSEIFDDQFSVERPDGSNFTLKIRSTKLEDSAMYFCASNRDNYGYTFGSGTRLTVV.

The chain links TRBV27 to TRBJ2-3; perhaps TRBD2 as D (6 bases). Germline V gene data show CDR1 as MNHEY and CDR2 as SMNVEV (reference sequence). The CDR3 contains 15 residues. The V gene lost 5 bases and the J gene lost 6 bases, with 18 bases spanning the gap. The CDR3 DNA sequence: TGTGCCAGCAGTCATACCGGGACTCACTTTGATACGCAGTATTTT. It specifies CASSHTGTHFDTQYF.

The V and J genes are TRBV7-9 and TRBJ2-6, with TRBD1 matching over 7 bases. Germline loops: CDR1 SEHNR, CDR2 FQNEAQ (reference sequence). CDR3 length: 18 amino acids. V dropped 5 bases and J dropped 0; count of bases not matched to a gene: 10. DNA for the CDR3: TGTGCCAGCAGCAGTGGGACAGCCACTACCTCTGGGGCCAACGTCCTGACTTTC. This sequence encodes CASSSGTATTSGANVLTF.

The count of this clone is one. V gene TRBV6-5 combines with J gene TRBJ2-7; 9 bases are shared with TRBD1. Germline trimming cut 5 bases from V and 4 bases from J; bases unmatched to any gene: 6. Germline V CDR1 and CDR2: MNHEY, SVGAGI. This CDR3 has 14 residues. CDR3 bases: TGTGCCAGCAGTCAGGGACAGGGAGGGTACGAGCAGTACTTC. Its protein is CASSQGQGGYEQYF.

The chain links TRBV18 to TRBJ2-1, with a tentative D call TRBD2 (6 bases). Germline CDR1 is KGHSH and CDR2 is LQKENI. V was pared by 3 bases and J by 9 bases, with 18 bases between. The CDR3 extends over 15 amino acids. The CDR3: CASSPTGPLGGEQFF. The CDR3, as DNA: TGTGCCAGCTCACCGACGGGACCCTTGGGGGGTGAGCAGTTCTTC.

This clone was seen only a few times. The chain uses TRBV10-3 and TRBJ1-1; 9 positions agree with TRBD1. The germline CDR1 and CDR2 sequences are ENHRY and SYGVKD. V gave up 6 bases and J gave up 4 bases; unmatched junction bases: 6. The CDR3 contains 14 residues. The CDR3 coding sequence is TGTGCCATCAGCCGGGACAGGGAAGGCACTGAAGCTTTCTTT. Translating it yields CAISRDREGTEAFF.

V gene TRBV19 combines with J gene TRBJ2-7; TRBD1 is a possible D gene (6 bases). Germline V gene data show CDR1 as LNHDA and CDR2 as SQIVND (reference sequence). The CDR3 contains 20 residues. Deletions cut 0 bases from V and 1 base from J, with 25 bases between. The CDR3 protein is CASSIDSLSLWQGFSYEQYF. Here the CDR3 DNA reads TGTGCCAGTAGTATAGATAGCCTGTCGTTGTGGCAGGGGTTTTCCTACGAGCAGTACTTC.

The chain couples TRBV3-1 (or the pseudogene TRBV3-2) to TRBJ2-1; 8 bases map to TRBD2. The CDR3 has 16 residues. The germline V gene has CDR1 LGHDT and CDR2 YNNKEL (reference sequence). The J segment lost 3 bases and the V segment lost 3 bases, leaving 7 bases of the junction unmatched. For the CDR3, the DNA is TGTGCCAGCAGCCACATGCCTAGCGGGCGCTACAATGAGCAGTTCTTC. Protein sequence: CASSHMPSGRYNEQFF.

The chain combines TRBV6-1 with TRBJ1-6; weak D call: TRBD1 (6 bases). CDR1 is MNHNS and CDR2 is SASEGT in the germline V gene. Trimming took 3 bases from V and 9 from J, leaving 15 bases between them. CDR3 length equals 15 residues. The CDR3, as DNA: TGTGCCAGCAGTGAGGCGGGGGGCATGGTTTCACCCCTCCACTTT. Residues: CASSEAGGMVSPLHF.

The V and J genes are TRBV18 and TRBJ2-1, with 13 bases fitting TRBD2. The CDR3 runs to 16 residues. Looked up from germline, CDR1 is KGHSH and CDR2 is LQKENI. After removal of 6 bases from V and 6 bases from J, the junction contained 8 bases not matched to a gene. The CDR3 is CASSPGLAGALNEQFF. In DNA, the CDR3 is TGTGCCAGCTCCCCCGGACTAGCGGGAGCACTCAATGAGCAGTTCTTC.

This chain joins TRBV11-2 and TRBJ1-1, with 7 bases lining up with TRBD1. Germline lookup yields CDR1 SGHAT and CDR2 FQNNGV. With V trimmed by 9 bases and J by 5 bases, 12 bases remained unmatched. The CDR3 extends over 14 amino acids. CDR3 bases: TGTGCCAGTAAGCCAGGGGGGTTAAGTACTGAAGCTTTCTTT. Its translation is CASKPGGLSTEAFF.

The V call is TRBV5-6, the J call TRBJ2-1; 13 bases map to TRBD2. Germline values: CDR1 SGHDT, CDR2 YYEEEE. This CDR3 region has 17 residues. With 6 bases clipped from V and 0 bases from J, the junction kept 6 bases outside the gene matches. The CDR3 protein is CASIFWTSGSSYNEQFF. The CDR3 DNA sequence: TGTGCCAGCATCTTTTGGACTAGCGGGAGCTCCTACAATGAGCAGTTCTTC.

This clone was seen more than once but under ten times. This sequence joins TRBV2 and TRBJ1-6; TRBD1 matches at 8 bases. The CDR3 is made up of 14 amino acids. V trimming: 10 bases; J trimming: 7 bases; junction bases outside the gene matches: 9. CDR1 is SNHLY and CDR2 is FYNNEI in the germline V gene. CDR3 coding DNA: TGTGCCATCGTACAGGACAGGGAAAATTCACCCCTCCACTTT. Protein product: CAIVQDRENSPLHF.

The genes are TRBV6-2 or TRBV6-3 and TRBJ1-2; 10 nucleotides line up with TRBD1. V gave up 4 bases and J gave up 4 bases; unmatched junction bases: 3. The CDR3 totals 14 residues. Germline CDR1 and CDR2: MNHEY and SVGEGT. CDR3 coding DNA: TGTGCCAGCAGTTTGGACAGGGGGATCTATGGCTACACCTTC. Translated, it gives CASSLDRGIYGYTF.

V is TRBV15 and J is TRBJ2-3; D gene ambiguous. The V gene's germline CDR1 is LNHNV and CDR2 YYDKDF (reference sequence). The CDR3 is made up of 15 amino acids. V lost 3 bases to trimming and J lost 1 base, with 11 bases between them. The CDR3 sequence: CATSRSVGGTDTQYF. CDR3 coding DNA: TGTGCCACCAGCAGGAGCGTTGGCGGCACAGATACGCAGTATTTT.

This clone was picked up a small number of times. This rearrangement joins TRBV7-9 to TRBJ2-2; TRBD2 might be the D (6 bases). CDR1 is SEHNR, CDR2 FQNEAQ, per germline (reference sequence). CDR3 length: 14 residues. V gave up 5 bases and J gave up 3 bases, with 10 bases separating them. CDR3 DNA: TGTGCCAGCAGCAAGCGGGTAGACACCGGGGAGCTGTTTTTT. Amino acid sequence: CASSKRVDTGELFF.

This clone has just one count. The chain recombines TRBV9 with TRBJ2-1, with D possibly matching TRBD1 (5 bases). V lost 3 bases and J 10 bases, leaving 20 bases between the germline ends. Germline assignment: CDR1 SGDLS and CDR2 YYNGEE. The CDR3 has 15 residues. The CDR3 region has the DNA TGTGCCAGCAGCGAGGGCCCGACAGCCTCTCGGGAGCAGTTCTTC. Translating it yields CASSEGPTASREQFF.

V and J are TRBV11-2 and TRBJ2-3, with D possibly being TRBD2 (5 bases). The CDR3 has 14 amino acids. Germline assignment: CDR1 SGHAT and CDR2 FQNNGV. V lost 5 bases and J lost 4, with 13 bases in between. The CDR3 loop is CASSDITRSDTQYF. DNA for the CDR3: TGTGCCAGCAGCGATATTACTAGATCAGATACGCAGTATTTT.